This entry lists 30 T cell receptor beta chains sequenced from one sample in a study of OX40 agonist ivuxolimab in advanced cancers. Sequencing was performed with immunoSEQ multiplex PCR; in TCRdb, only in-frame clones are kept and a portion is missing. The sample has roughly 58,000 clones; roughly 93% are singletons. This specimen was CD4+ or CD8+ T cells sorted from blood, taken in a trial of the OX40 agonist ivuxolimab. All receptors derive from an adult with an advanced solid tumor such as melanoma, head and neck, liver or kidney cancer.

This rearrangement joins TRBV27 to TRBJ2-7; no clear D gene. CDR1 is MNHEY and CDR2 is SMNVEV in the germline V gene (reference sequence). This CDR3 has 14 residues. Trimming left V 3 bases short and J 2 bases short, with 11 bases between. CDR3 residues: CASSFQDGPYEQYF. The CDR3 DNA sequence: TGTGCCAGCAGTTTCCAGGACGGGCCCTACGAGCAGTACTTC.

J is TRBJ2-7 and V is TRBV11-2; 9 bases line up with TRBD2. V lost 5 bases, J lost 4 bases, and 9 bases stayed unmatched. Germline CDR1 reads SGHAT; CDR2 reads FQNNGV. The CDR3 loop spans 15 amino acids. CDR3: CASSPRRAGGYEQYF. The CDR3 DNA sequence: TGTGCCAGCAGCCCCCGGAGGGCGGGAGGGTACGAGCAGTACTTC.

The rearrangement links TRBV4-3 to TRBJ1-1; weak D call: TRBD1 (5 bases). CDR1 is LGHNA and CDR2 is YSLEER in the germline V gene. The CDR3 spans 14 residues. V gave up 2 bases and J gave up 1 base, with 8 bases separating them. The chain's CDR3 is CASSQHDRNTEAFF. The CDR3, as DNA: TGCGCCAGCAGCCAACACGACAGGAACACTGAAGCTTTCTTT.

This clone appeared a single time. The gene calls are TRBV6-5 and TRBJ1-5; D perhaps matches TRBD1 (5 bases). The germline V and J ends were trimmed by 0 bases and 1 base, with 7 bases remaining between them. This CDR3 is 15 amino acids long. Germline CDR1 reads MNHEY; CDR2 reads SVGAGI. The chain's CDR3 is CASSYSRDSNQPQHF. For the CDR3, the DNA is TGTGCCAGCAGTTACTCCCGGGACAGCAATCAGCCCCAGCATTTT.

This chain links TRBV4-3 with TRBJ1-4; no reliable D call. The CDR3 runs 16 residues. V was clipped by 4 bases and J by 0 bases, with 12 bases between them. Germline V gene data show CDR1 as LGHNA and CDR2 as YSLEER. As DNA, the CDR3 is TGCGCCAGCAGCCCGGACCCCCTGGCAACTAATGAAAAACTGTTTTTT. Its protein product is CASSPDPLATNEKLFF.

CDR3 sequence: CASSSQGEGYGYTF. The CDR3 DNA follows: TGTGCCAGCAGTTCACAGGGTGAGGGGTATGGCTACACCTTC. The gene calls are TRBV28 and TRBJ1-2; perhaps TRBD1 as D (6 bases). From germline, CDR1 is MDHEN and CDR2 SYDVKM. V lost 4 bases to trimming and J lost 5 bases, with 14 bases between them. CDR3 length: 14 amino acids.

The chain is built from TRBV27 and TRBJ2-1; possible D gene TRBD2, 6 bases. The CDR3 spans 14 residues. The germline V gene encodes CDR1 MNHEY and CDR2 SMNVEV (reference sequence). The germline V and J ends were trimmed by 3 bases and 6 bases, with 12 bases remaining between them. CDR3 region: CASSFPGEVNEQFF. For the CDR3, the DNA is TGTGCCAGCAGTTTCCCGGGAGAGGTCAATGAGCAGTTCTTC.

The chain carries TRBV7-9 and TRBJ2-2; D unclear. The CDR3 covers 8 residues. With 10 bases removed from V and 7 bases from J, the gap between germline ends came to 1 base. Germline V lookup: CDR1 SEHNR, CDR2 FQNEAQ (reference sequence). The CDR3: CAIGELFF. CDR3 bases: TGTGCCATCGGGGAGCTGTTTTTT. Full variable domain (remainder filled in from reference TRBV7-9 and TRBJ2-2): DTGVSQNPRHKITKRGQNVTFRCDPISEHNRLYWYRQTLGQGPEFLTYFQNEAQLEKSRLLSDRFSAERPKGSFSTLEIQRTEQGDSAMYLCAIGELFFGEGSRLTVL.

The chain carries TRBV20-1 and TRBJ1-6; D remains unclear. Trimming removed 0 bases at V and 9 bases at J, with 3 bases between. The CDR3 sequence is 11 residues long. In germline, CDR1 is DFQATT, CDR2 SNEGSKA (reference sequence). The CDR3 loop reads CSARDGSPLHF. The CDR3 DNA sequence: TGCAGTGCTAGAGATGGTTCACCCCTCCACTTT.

CDR3 residues: CASSQENRGLGQPQHF. The CDR3 coding sequence is TGTGCCAGCAGCCAGGAGAACAGGGGGCTTGGACAGCCCCAGCATTTT. V is TRBV4-2 and J is TRBJ1-5, with 9 bases that match TRBD1. The J segment lost 7 bases and the V segment lost 3 bases, leaving 10 bases of the junction unmatched. CDR1 and CDR2 from the germline V gene are LGHNA and YNFKEQ. The CDR3 has 16 amino acids.

This clone was seen a single time. The gene calls are TRBV14 and TRBJ2-1; no reliable D call. The length of the CDR3 is 15 residues. Germline values: CDR1 SGHDN, CDR2 FVKESK. V was trimmed by 1 base and J by 2 bases, leaving 9 bases between them. CDR3 sequence (DNA): TGTGCCAGCAGCCAAGTGGCAGGACCCTACAATGAGCAGTTCTTC. This gives the protein CASSQVAGPYNEQFF.

V gene TRBV6-1 combines with J gene TRBJ2-1; TRBD2 aligns across 9 bases. This CDR3 has 14 amino acids. The V gene end was trimmed by 10 bases and the J gene end by 0 bases; junction bases not matched to a gene: 4. CDR1 MNHNS and CDR2 SASEGT come from the germline V gene. The CDR3 sequence: CATLSGSSYNEQFF. The DNA of the CDR3 is TGTGCCACACTTAGCGGGAGCTCCTACAATGAGCAGTTCTTC.

The V and J genes are TRBV5-6 and TRBJ1-2; D uncertain. Germline assignment: CDR1 SGHDT and CDR2 YYEEEE. V was shortened by 0 bases and J by 3 bases, with 6 bases between the two germline ends. This CDR3 is built from 13 residues. CDR3 sequence reads: CASSLGADYGYTF. The CDR3 bases are TGTGCCAGCAGCTTGGGGGCAGACTATGGCTACACCTTC.

V and J are TRBV30 and TRBJ2-2, with D possibly matching TRBD2 (6 bases). Germline lookup yields CDR1 GTSNPN and CDR2 SVGIG (reference sequence). This CDR3 spans 16 amino acids. V lost 0 bases and J 1 base, leaving 12 bases between the germline ends. CDR3 amino acids: CAWSVLAARNTGELFF. CDR3 sequence (DNA): TGTGCCTGGAGTGTACTAGCAGCGAGGAACACCGGGGAGCTGTTTTTT.

This chain connects TRBV9 to TRBJ2-7; TRBD2 aligns across 9 bases. The CDR3 spans 18 residues. Germline V CDR1 and CDR2: SGDLS, YYNGEE. Trimming removed 0 bases from V and 5 bases from J; junction bases left unmatched: 15. The CDR3, as DNA: TGTGCCAGCAGCGTAGGTACTAGCGGGTACGGGAGCAGTGACGAGCAGTACTTC. Translated, it gives CASSVGTSGYGSSDEQYF. Combining the CDR3 with reference TRBV9 and TRBJ2-7 gives the whole variable domain DSGVTQTPKHLITATGQRVTLRCSPRSGDLSVYWYQQSLDQGLQFLIQYYNGEERAKGNILERFSAQQFPDLHSELNLSSLELGDSALYFCASSVGTSGYGSSDEQYFGPGTRLTVT.

Written as DNA, the CDR3 is TGCGCCAGCAGCCAAGCCTCCGGGACACCGGTCTACAATGAGCAGTTCTTC. This codes for CASSQASGTPVYNEQFF. This chain connects TRBV4-1 to TRBJ2-1, with D maybe TRBD1 (6 bases). In germline, CDR1 is MGHRA, CDR2 YSYEKL. The V end lost 1 base, the J end lost 3 bases, and 16 bases lay between the germline ends. The CDR3 totals 17 residues.

The chain is built from TRBV27 and TRBJ1-1, with 7 bases fitting TRBD1. Germline V gene sequence: CDR1 MNHEY, CDR2 SMNVEV (reference sequence). The CDR3 length is 15 residues. The J segment lost 1 base and the V segment lost 2 bases, leaving 4 bases of the junction unmatched. CDR3 nucleotide sequence: TGTGCCAGCAGTTTACGGACAGGTCCGAACACTGAAGCTTTCTTT. Its protein product is CASSLRTGPNTEAFF.

The genes are TRBV7-6 and TRBJ2-7, with TRBD2 identical over 13 bases. Looked up from germline, CDR1 is SGHVS and CDR2 is FNYEAQ. The V and J ends lost 4 bases and 3 bases, in that order; junction bases with no gene match: 0. The CDR3 has 14 amino acids. CDR3 bases: TGTGCCAGCAGCTGGACTAGCGGGAGCTACGAGCAGTACTTC. It codes for CASSWTSGSYEQYF.

The chain carries TRBV7-2 and TRBJ2-2, with unresolved D. With 5 bases removed from V and 4 bases from J, the gap between germline ends came to 11 bases. Germline lookup yields CDR1 SGHTA and CDR2 FQGNSA. CDR3 length equals 14 residues. The CDR3 spells CASSLDAVTGELFF. The DNA for the CDR3 is TGTGCCAGCAGCCTTGATGCCGTCACCGGGGAGCTGTTTTTT. Supplemented by reference TRBV7-2 and TRBJ2-2, the full variable domain reads GAGVSQSPSNKVTEKGKDVELRCDPISGHTALYWYRQSLGQGLEFLIYFQGNSAPDKSGLPSDRFSAERTGGSVSTLTIQRTQQEDSAVYLCASSLDAVTGELFFGEGSRLTVL.

The chain employs TRBV9 and TRBJ2-4, with D possibly being TRBD1 or TRBD2 (5 bases each). V was pared by 0 bases and J by 8 bases, with 12 bases between. This CDR3 spans 14 amino acids. CDR1 and CDR2 (germline): SGDLS, YYNGEE. The CDR3, as DNA: TGTGCCAGCAGCGTAGGAGGGGATAGATACATTCAGTACTTC. Its protein product is CASSVGGDRYIQYF.

In this sample, this clone turned up a few times. The same CDR3 is also encoded by other DNA sequences in this sample. The gene calls are TRBV6-5 and TRBJ1-1; unclear D gene. Between the trimmed V and J ends, which lost 5 bases and 0 bases, there was a span of 13 bases. The CDR3 extends over 15 amino acids. Germline assignment: CDR1 MNHEY and CDR2 SVGAGI. As DNA, the CDR3 is TGTGCCAGCAGTGCGGGAGGCACCATGAACACTGAAGCTTTCTTT. It specifies CASSAGGTMNTEAFF.

This clone occurred a few times. The chain links TRBV13 to TRBJ2-2; D perhaps matches TRBD1 (6 bases). This CDR3 is built from 16 residues. Trimming removed 4 bases from V and 3 bases from J, with 15 bases in between. CDR1 and CDR2 from the germline V gene are PRHDT and FYEKMQ (reference sequence). CDR3 nucleotide sequence: TGTGCCAGCAGCTACCGAGGGGGAGAAGACACCGGGGAGCTGTTTTTT. It codes for CASSYRGGEDTGELFF.

DNA of the CDR3: TGTGCCAGCAGCAGAGACAAGACAGGGGGCAATGAGCAGTTCTTC. This encodes CASSRDKTGGNEQFF. The chain carries TRBV7-8 and TRBJ2-1, with 9 nucleotides matching TRBD1. V lost 5 bases and J lost 6; bases outside the gene matches: 8. The CDR3 is made up of 15 amino acids. Germline CDR1 SGHVS, CDR2 FQNEAQ.

The chain is built from TRBV27 and TRBJ1-2, with a weak D call TRBD1 (5 bases). Germline CDR1 MNHEY, CDR2 SMNVEV (reference sequence). CDR3 length equals 14 residues. V dropped 3 bases and J dropped 4 bases, with 12 bases sitting between them. CDR3 coding DNA: TGTGCCAGCAGTTTCGGGCGGGGCCCCTATGGCTACACCTTC. Protein product: CASSFGRGPYGYTF.

The chain is built from TRBV11-2 and TRBJ2-7; D is ambiguous. Per the germline V gene, CDR1 is SGHAT and CDR2 is FQNNGV. Trimming took off 3 bases at V and 2 bases at J, with 8 bases between the two ends. CDR3 length equals 13 residues. CDR3 sequence reads: CASSFSPTYEQYF. The CDR3 bases are TGTGCCAGCAGCTTCTCCCCTACCTACGAGCAGTACTTC.

The chain combines TRBV15 with TRBJ2-7; 8 nucleotides align to TRBD2. This CDR3 region has 17 residues. Germline loops: CDR1 LNHNV, CDR2 YYDKDF (reference sequence). V was pared by 1 base and J by 3 bases, with 11 bases of the junction left unmatched. The CDR3 DNA reads TGTGCCACCAGCAGAGGTCCGGGGGCGGGAGGACTCTACGAGCAGTACTTC. Translating it yields CATSRGPGAGGLYEQYF.

The chain has TRBV19 and TRBJ2-4; D is possibly TRBD1 or TRBD2 (5 bases each). Germline V CDR1 and CDR2: LNHDA, SQIVND (reference sequence). Trimming pared 5 bases from V and 6 bases from J, leaving 14 bases between. This CDR3 has 14 amino acids. CDR3 region: CASSSRDVRNIQYF. CDR3 coding DNA: TGTGCCAGTAGTTCAAGGGACGTCCGAAACATTCAGTACTTC.

The genes are TRBV7-3 and TRBJ1-1; D remains ambiguous. The CDR3 covers 14 residues. Looked up from germline, CDR1 is SGHTA and CDR2 is FQGTGA. The V and J ends lost 5 bases and 2 bases respectively, with 12 bases between them. This chain's CDR3 is CASSAGVGNTEAFF. The CDR3 region has the DNA TGTGCCAGCAGCGCCGGGGTGGGAAACACTGAAGCTTTCTTT.

V and J are TRBV7-2 and TRBJ2-2; a weak D match, TRBD1 (5 bases). V was shortened by 2 bases and J by 6 bases, with 13 bases between the two germline ends. This CDR3 spans 15 amino acids. The germline gives CDR1 SGHTA, CDR2 FQGNSA. CDR3 protein: CASSLFAGWAGELFF. CDR3 DNA: TGTGCCAGCAGCTTATTCGCAGGGTGGGCCGGGGAGCTGTTTTTT.

CDR3 nucleotides: TGTGCCATCAACCCTTTAACCGGGACTAGCGGGAGGGACGATACGCAGTATTTT. Protein product: CAINPLTGTSGRDDTQYF. The chain recombines TRBV10-3 with TRBJ2-3; the match to TRBD2 covers 16 bases. Trimming at V came to 7 bases and at J to 6 bases, leaving 13 bases not matched to a gene. CDR1 and CDR2 from the germline V gene are ENHRY and SYGVKD. The CDR3 runs 18 residues.